Below are 22 T cell receptor beta chains sequenced from a single sample in a study of beta chain features in type 1 diabetes. Whole-study results and caveats: Type 1 diabetes patients had moderately but significantly shorter TCRB CDR3s in all four CD4+ subsets.

Expressed TCRB transcripts were sequenced, since all the RNA that had been isolated was reverse transcribed. Clones were read by immunoSEQ multiplex PCR, and TCRdb kept only the in-frame ones, dropping some. The sample includes about 170,000 clones, 7% to 9% seen only once; the top ten take under 0.55%. These TCRs are of unknown antigen specificity. The sample comprised central memory CD4+ T cells from blood. The source of these receptors is a man between 18 and 29 years old with type 1 diabetes.

This clone was detected a few times. The J gene is TRBJ2-5, the V gene TRBV7-8; TRBD1 aligns across 7 bases. V lost 5 bases, J lost 4 bases, and 10 bases stayed unmatched. The CDR3 totals 15 residues. Germline V gene lookup returns CDR1 SGHVS and CDR2 FQNEAQ. The CDR3 nucleotides are TGTGCCAGCAGCGAAAAGACAGGGTTTAGAGAGACCCAGTACTTC. Its translation: CASSEKTGFRETQYF.

The chain links TRBV28 to TRBJ2-7; no firm D call. The germline V gene has CDR1 MDHEN and CDR2 SYDVKM. V lost 7 bases to trimming and J lost 6 bases, with 10 bases between them. CDR3 size: 11 residues. The chain's CDR3 is CASKKELEQYF. In nucleotides, the CDR3 is TGTGCCAGCAAAAAAGAACTCGAGCAGTACTTC.

The sample holds many counts of this clone. The chain has TRBV19 and TRBJ1-1; D is uncertain. Trimming took off 1 base at V and 5 bases at J, with 11 bases between the two ends. From germline, CDR1 is LNHDA and CDR2 SQIVND (reference sequence). CDR3 size: 14 residues. The CDR3 region is CASSIARGRTEAFF. CDR3 nucleotide sequence: TGTGCCAGTAGTATAGCGAGAGGGAGGACTGAAGCTTTCTTT. Drawing the rest from reference TRBV19 and TRBJ1-1, the complete variable domain is DGGITQSPKYLFRKEGQNVTLSCEQNLNHDAMYWYRQDPGQGLRLIYYSQIVNDFQKGDIAEGYSVSREKKESFPLTVTSAQKNPTAFYLCASSIARGRTEAFFGQGTRLTVV.

The chain employs TRBV2 and TRBJ2-2, with 9 nucleotides matching TRBD1. V lost 6 bases to trimming and J lost 6 bases; unmatched junction nucleotides: 8. Germline V gene lookup returns CDR1 SNHLY and CDR2 FYNNEI. This CDR3 is 15 amino acids long. This chain's CDR3 is CASSTGTGQAGELFF. The CDR3 DNA is TGTGCCAGCAGCACCGGGACAGGGCAGGCCGGGGAGCTGTTTTTT.

This clone appeared a few times. The J gene is TRBJ1-1, the V gene TRBV28, with TRBD1 matching 7 bases. J lost 0 bases, V lost 7 bases, and 11 bases had no gene match. Per germline, CDR1 MDHEN and CDR2 SYDVKM. The CDR3 is 16 residues long. The DNA for the CDR3 is TGTGCCAGCACCTTGAGACAGGGTGGGGTGAACACTGAAGCTTTCTTT. Encoded protein: CASTLRQGGVNTEAFF. The full variable domain, its missing parts supplied by reference TRBV28 and TRBJ1-1, is DVKVTQSSRYLVKRTGEKVFLECVQDMDHENMFWYRQDPGLGLRLIYFSYDVKMKEKGDIPEGYSVSREKKERFSLILESASTNQTSMYLCASTLRQGGVNTEAFFGQGTRLTVV.

This clone was observed a few times. The chain uses TRBV5-1 and TRBJ1-1; 7 bases line up with TRBD1. Germline trimming cut 4 bases from V and 1 base from J; bases unmatched to any gene: 7. The CDR3 covers 15 residues. Per germline, CDR1 SGHRS and CDR2 YFSETQ. In nucleotides, the CDR3 is TGCGCCAGCAGCGATTACAGGGGCGCGAACACTGAAGCTTTCTTT. Translating it yields CASSDYRGANTEAFF. The full variable domain, its missing parts supplied by reference TRBV5-1 and TRBJ1-1, is KAGVTQTPRYLIKTRGQQVTLSCSPISGHRSVSWYQQTPGQGLQFLFEYFSETQRNKGNFPGRFSGRQFSNSRSEMNVSTLELGDSALYLCASSDYRGANTEAFFGQGTRLTVV.

This clone was seen many times. The chain links TRBV4-3 to TRBJ2-3, with D possibly matching TRBD2 (5 bases). CDR1 is LGHNA and CDR2 is YSLEER in the germline V gene. The V and J ends lost 0 bases and 9 bases respectively, with 10 bases between them. CDR3 length: 13 residues. CDR3 bases: TGCGCCAGCAGCCAAGATCTCCCGGGAACGCAGTATTTT. It translates to CASSQDLPGTQYF.

Concerning this clone: The sample contains more than one DNA sequence encoding this CDR3. The CDR3 spells CASSSDRNTEAFF. CDR3 in DNA: TGTGCCAGCAGTTCCGACAGGAACACTGAAGCTTTCTTT. This rearrangement joins TRBV7-2 to TRBJ1-1, with D perhaps matching TRBD1 (5 bases). V lost 6 bases and J lost 1, with 9 bases in between. The CDR3 spans 13 residues. Germline-derived CDR1 and CDR2 are SGHTA and FQGNSA.

The V and J genes are TRBV2 and TRBJ2-4; 8 positions agree with TRBD1. Germline V gene lookup returns CDR1 SNHLY and CDR2 FYNNEI. V dropped 6 bases and J dropped 0; count of bases not matched to a gene: 4. The CDR3 totals 15 residues. The CDR3 reads CASSPDRGAKNIQYF. DNA of the CDR3: TGTGCCAGCAGCCCCGACAGGGGAGCCAAAAACATTCAGTACTTC.

This clone was counted between two and nine times. V gene TRBV18 combines with J gene TRBJ2-7; tentative D call: TRBD1 (5 bases). The V end lost 5 bases, the J end lost 6 bases, and 20 bases lay between the germline ends. The CDR3 sequence is 15 residues long. Germline V gene sequence: CDR1 KGHSH, CDR2 LQKENI. The CDR3 coding sequence is TGTGCCAGCTCAATAGTTCAAGGGGTTCCTGCCGAGCAGTACTTC. Protein: CASSIVQGVPAEQYF.

The chain joins TRBV7-9 to TRBJ1-1; D is ambiguous. Trimming removed 6 bases at V and 0 bases at J, with 11 bases between. Germline V lookup: CDR1 SEHNR, CDR2 FQNEAQ (reference sequence). The CDR3 sequence is 14 residues long. Written as DNA, the CDR3 is TGTGCCAGCAGGGAGACGGGGATGAACACTGAAGCTTTCTTT. Its protein is CASRETGMNTEAFF.

The V call is TRBV6-5, the J call TRBJ2-7; a possible D gene is TRBD1 (7 bases). The CDR3 length is 13 residues. Trimming removed 5 bases at V and 5 bases at J, with 13 bases between. The germline V gene has CDR1 MNHEY and CDR2 SVGAGI. The CDR3 loop reads CASSEGGGNEQYF. Here the CDR3 DNA reads TGTGCCAGCAGTGAAGGAGGGGGCAACGAGCAGTACTTC.

The V call is TRBV18, the J call TRBJ1-5; D gene uncertain. Germline CDR1 KGHSH, CDR2 LQKENI. V was pared by 6 bases and J by 0 bases, with 12 bases between. CDR3 length: 15 amino acids. The CDR3 DNA is TGTGCCAGCTCTCCCAAAACGGGTAGCAATCAGCCCCAGCATTTT. Translating gives CASSPKTGSNQPQHF. The full variable domain, completed using reference TRBV18 and TRBJ1-5, is NAGVMQNPRHLVRRRGQEARLRCSPMKGHSHVYWYRQLPEEGLKFMVYLQKENIIDESGMPKERFSAEFPKEGPSILRIQQVVRGDSAAYFCASSPKTGSNQPQHFGDGTRLSIL.

This clone was recorded a few times. The chain carries TRBV2 and TRBJ1-5, with 7 bases that match TRBD1. Unmatched junction bases numbered 16, after V lost 1 base and J lost 4 bases. This CDR3 has 19 residues. The germline gives CDR1 SNHLY, CDR2 FYNNEI. The CDR3 protein is CASSEEGGQAGGGNQPQHF. The CDR3 nucleotides are TGTGCCAGCAGTGAAGAAGGAGGACAGGCGGGGGGTGGAAATCAGCCCCAGCATTTT.

This clone was seen a handful of times. The chain recombines TRBV7-2 with TRBJ1-1; TRBD1 might be the D (6 bases). CDR3 size: 14 residues. Between the trimmed V and J ends, which lost 5 bases and 0 bases, there was a span of 10 bases. Germline assignment: CDR1 SGHTA and CDR2 FQGNSA. The CDR3 loop is CASSTQGLNTEAFF. CDR3 bases: TGTGCCAGCAGCACACAGGGACTGAACACTGAAGCTTTCTTT.

In this sample, this clone turned up a few times. The rearrangement links TRBV9 to TRBJ1-2; D is undetermined. With 2 bases removed from V and 4 bases from J, the gap between germline ends came to 9 bases. Germline CDR1 SGDLS, CDR2 YYNGEE. The CDR3 has 13 amino acids. The CDR3 is CASSVISSYGYTF. The CDR3 nucleotides are TGTGCCAGCAGCGTGATCAGTTCCTATGGCTACACCTTC.

This clone was seen at least ten times. V is TRBV7-2 and J is TRBJ1-1; D is unresolved. V was clipped by 2 bases and J by 7 bases, with 11 bases between them. The CDR3 totals 13 residues. Per germline, CDR1 SGHTA and CDR2 FQGNSA. CDR3: CASSLLGDGEAFF. The CDR3 bases are TGTGCCAGCAGCTTACTCGGGGATGGTGAAGCTTTCTTT. Full variable domain (missing parts from reference TRBV7-2 and TRBJ1-1): GAGVSQSPSNKVTEKGKDVELRCDPISGHTALYWYRQSLGQGLEFLIYFQGNSAPDKSGLPSDRFSAERTGGSVSTLTIQRTQQEDSAVYLCASSLLGDGEAFFGQGTRLTVV.

This clone has a handful of counts. The chain recombines TRBV5-1 with TRBJ1-3; weak D call: TRBD1 (5 bases). CDR3 size: 14 residues. Trimming pared 4 bases from V and 1 base from J, leaving 9 bases between. CDR1 and CDR2 from the germline V gene are SGHRS and YFSETQ. The CDR3 DNA follows: TGCGCCAGCAGCCCCGCAGGGTCTGGAAACACCATATATTTT. Its translation is CASSPAGSGNTIYF.

This clone was observed a few times. The chain recombines TRBV4-3 with TRBJ1-1; no clear D gene. Germline V lookup: CDR1 LGHNA, CDR2 YSLEER. The length of the CDR3 is 15 residues. The V end was cut by 1 base, the J end by 0 bases, with 9 bases between. The CDR3 loop reads CASSQVSSLNTEAFF. CDR3 DNA sequence: TGCGCCAGCAGCCAAGTGAGTAGCTTGAACACTGAAGCTTTCTTT.

The table lists this clone with many counts. This chain uses TRBV19 with TRBJ2-6; 7 bases align to TRBD1. V lost 6 bases to trimming and J lost 0 bases; unmatched junction nucleotides: 5. Germline V lookup: CDR1 LNHDA, CDR2 SQIVND (reference sequence). The CDR3 has 16 amino acids. CDR3 sequence (DNA): TGTGCCAGTAGCGTAGGACAGGCCTCTGGGGCCAACGTCCTGACTTTC. As protein: CASSVGQASGANVLTF.

V is TRBV18 and J is TRBJ2-5, with D hard to call. The CDR3 is 14 residues long. The V gene lost 2 bases and the J gene lost 1 base, with 8 bases spanning the gap. Germline V gene data show CDR1 as KGHSH and CDR2 as LQKENI. The CDR3 loop is CASSPSGSQETQYF. The CDR3 DNA reads as TGTGCCAGCTCACCATCGGGTTCCCAAGAGACCCAGTACTTC.

The chain uses TRBV28 and TRBJ1-2; tentatively, D is TRBD1 (5 bases). Per germline, CDR1 MDHEN and CDR2 SYDVKM. The CDR3 totals 14 residues. Between the trimmed V and J ends, which lost 4 bases and 8 bases, there was a span of 17 bases. The CDR3 sequence is CASSSSAQGFGYTF. The CDR3 DNA reads as TGTGCCAGCAGTTCCAGCGCGCAGGGTTTCGGCTACACCTTC.